This T cell receptor beta chain derives from a study of cytomegalovirus exposure and HLA in healthy donors. Across the whole study: An analysis done earlier identified roughly 120 million unique TCR beta sequences from about 179 million T cells. General study findings and limits: Earlier analysis found most TCR beta V segments productive about 87% or about 30% of the time.

With V trimmed by 8 bases and J by 4 bases, 10 bases remained unmatched. Germline V gene lookup returns CDR1 SGHDN and CDR2 FVKESK. The CDR3 consists of 15 residues. About this clone itself: Its antigen remains unidentified.

Primers included in the PCR were 60 Vbeta and 13 Jbeta primers. Data came from immunoSEQ multiplex PCR; TCRdb stores just in-frame clones and leaves some out. The table lists 150,000 or so clones, about 88% of them singletons. The sample consisted of PBMCs. The source is a woman aged 18-29 years in good health and CMV-seronegative. This chain uses TRBV14 with TRBJ1-1; 10 nucleotides agree with TRBD1. CDR3 protein: CASWVDRGEGTEAFF. CDR3 coding DNA: TGTGCCAGCTGGGTGGACAGGGGGGAAGGCACTGAAGCTTTCTTT.